The 7 T cell receptor beta chains below come from one sample, sequenced in a study of shared clonotypes between healthy human individuals (dated by TCRdb to the early 2020s). Receptors were amplified or captured by the immunoSEQ multiplex PCR assay. TCRdb's version of the immuneACCESS table is confined to in-frame rearrangements and falls short of the full clone set. An unresolved V gene accounts for under half of the shortfall where checked; the remainder is of unknown origin. This sample lists about 380,000 clones; just over 95% were detected once. The top ten constitute about 0.34% of the sample. Sequencing was carried out using memory CD8+ T cells sorted from blood. The cell subset or site label, read with the paper, signifies: CD45RO+ cells pooled with CCR7-negative TemRA cells. The receptors shown here come from a man younger than 40 in good health.

This rearrangement joins TRBV29-1 to TRBJ2-3, with a weak D call TRBD2 (7 bases). V was cut by 6 bases and J by 4 bases, with 11 bases left in between. The CDR3 contains 12 residues. Germline CDR1 reads SQVTM; CDR2 reads ANQGSEA. The CDR3 loop reads CSVGEGADTQYF. CDR3 bases: TGCAGCGTAGGGGAGGGGGCAGATACGCAGTATTTT.

The V call is TRBV7-8, the J call TRBJ1-6, with unresolved D. The germline V and J ends were trimmed by 6 bases and 8 bases, with 14 bases remaining between them. This CDR3 has 14 amino acids. Germline V gene data show CDR1 as SGHVS and CDR2 as FQNEAQ. The CDR3 spells CASSSVRVDSPLHF. In DNA, the CDR3 is TGTGCCAGCAGTTCGGTTAGGGTAGATTCACCCCTCCACTTT.

The gene calls are TRBV19 and TRBJ2-7; 11 bases align to TRBD2. CDR3 size: 15 residues. J was trimmed by 5 bases and V by 1 base; bases with no gene match: 4. Germline V gene lookup returns CDR1 LNHDA and CDR2 SQIVND (reference sequence). CDR3 loop: CASSIGLAGRNEQYF. Here the CDR3 DNA reads TGTGCCAGTAGTATAGGACTAGCGGGAAGAAACGAGCAGTACTTC.

CDR3 loop: CASSESTTEAFF. The DNA for the CDR3 is TGTGCCAGCAGTGAAAGTACCACTGAAGCTTTCTTT. This rearrangement joins TRBV6-1 to TRBJ1-1; D not resolved. V gave up 2 bases and J gave up 4 bases, with 5 bases separating them. The germline CDR1 and CDR2 sequences are MNHNS and SASEGT. This CDR3 is 12 amino acids long.

CDR3 region: CASSIGIGRSAYEQYF. The CDR3 DNA follows: TGTGCCAGTAGTATTGGTATTGGACGGTCTGCCTACGAGCAGTACTTC. This chain uses TRBV19 with TRBJ2-7; no firm D call. The germline V gene encodes CDR1 LNHDA and CDR2 SQIVND (reference sequence). The V gene lost 3 bases and the J gene lost 2 bases, with 17 bases spanning the gap. The length of the CDR3 is 16 residues.

Comments on this clone: A junction boundary mismatches the germline segment, possibly from a read error. The rearrangement joins TRBV7-7 to TRBJ2-5; TRBD1 agrees at 11 bases. Germline loops: CDR1 SSHAT, CDR2 FNYEAQ (reference sequence). This CDR3 comprises 15 residues. CDR3: CASSFGTGGRETQYF. The CDR3 nucleotides are TGTGCTAGCAGCTTTGGGACAGGGGGTAGAGAGACCCAGTACTTC.

The chain recombines TRBV9 with TRBJ2-5, with TRBD1 matching over 7 bases. This CDR3 has 13 residues. Germline V gene sequence: CDR1 SGDLS, CDR2 YYNGEE. J gave up 5 bases and V 3 bases, and 4 bases lay outside the gene matches. The CDR3 region is CASSADREETQYF. CDR3 DNA: TGTGCCAGCAGCGCCGACAGGGAGGAGACCCAGTACTTC. Using reference TRBV9 and TRBJ2-5 for the parts outside the CDR3, the full variable domain is DSGVTQTPKHLITATGQRVTLRCSPRSGDLSVYWYQQSLDQGLQFLIQYYNGEERAKGNILERFSAQQFPDLHSELNLSSLELGDSALYFCASSADREETQYFGPGTRLLVL.